The sequence of this TCR beta chain was determined in a study of blood T cells in healthy people across ages. Background on the study: About one barcoded beta molecule per two T cells came from capture by template switching.

The second PCR ran roughly 7 to 12 cycles with a sample-barcoded 5' primer and J-beta primers. MiXCR was run by TCRdb on the 5' RACE reads, yielding one entry per CDR3 protein. The table shows about 400,000 distinct CDR3 sequences, with about 55% occurring only once. The CDR3 sequence is 15 residues long. Germline values: CDR1 SGHDT, CDR2 YYEEEE. Deletions cut 0 bases from V and 9 bases from J, with 19 bases between. The receptor was isolated from a man in his 60s in good health. The sequenced sample was blood. This chain links TRBV5-6 with TRBJ2-7; perhaps TRBD2 as D (5 bases). CDR3 sequence: CASSLGSSRTSPQYF. Written as DNA, the CDR3 is TGTGCCAGCAGCTTGGGTTCTAGCAGGACCTCGCCGCAGTACTTC.